Following are 13 T cell receptor beta chains from one sample sequenced in a study of T cell repertoires in cytomegalovirus infection. Their antigens are not known. TCRdb reprocessed the reads via MiXCR and lists one record per CDR3 protein. The table shows some 900,000 distinct CDR3 sequences, with 32% occurring only once. The specimen comprised cultured CD8+ T cells from PBMCs, sampled from culture after CMV antigen stimulation. The receptors shown here come from a human donor in good health (CMV status not recorded). Some clones in this sample may be carry-over from other donors' samples.

The V gene is TRBV12-3 or TRBV12-4, the J gene TRBJ1-4; TRBD1 might be the D (5 bases). This CDR3 has 16 amino acids. V was shortened by 6 bases and J by 8 bases, with 22 bases between the two germline ends. The CDR3 DNA reads TGTGCCAGCAGCAAACCCGGGGCCCCCCCTGGGGAAAAACTGTTTTTT. Translating gives CASSKPGAPPGEKLFF.

The chain recombines TRBV9 with TRBJ2-3, with 9 bases lining up with TRBD1. The CDR3 is 16 amino acids. Germline-derived CDR1 and CDR2 are SGDLS and YYNGEE. V gave up 0 bases and J gave up 3 bases; unmatched junction bases: 5. This chain's CDR3 is CASSVGTGGITDTQYF. CDR3 DNA: TGTGCCAGCAGCGTAGGTACAGGGGGCATTACAGATACGCAGTATTTT.

The J gene is TRBJ2-2, the V gene TRBV7-9; D is perhaps TRBD2 (5 bases). Germline CDR1 is SEHNR and CDR2 is FQNEAQ (reference sequence). The CDR3 totals 15 residues. Trimming shortened V by 5 bases and J by 4 bases, and 14 bases separated the two germline ends. CDR3 in amino acids: CASSPGSEGTGELFF. DNA of the CDR3: TGTGCCAGCAGCCCTGGGTCAGAGGGCACCGGGGAGCTGTTTTTT. Complete variable domain (other parts from reference TRBV7-9 and TRBJ2-2): DTGVSQNPRHKITKRGQNVTFRCDPISEHNRLYWYRQTLGQGPEFLTYFQNEAQLEKSRLLSDRFSAERPKGSFSTLEIQRTEQGDSAMYLCASSPGSEGTGELFFGEGSRLTVL.

This chain links TRBV12-5 with TRBJ2-1; 9 bases match TRBD2. J gave up 4 bases and V 5 bases, and 6 bases lay outside the gene matches. CDR3 length: 15 residues. Looked up from germline, CDR1 is LGHNT and CDR2 is FRNRAP. Here the CDR3 reads CASGLGGGEYNEQFF. The CDR3 bases are TGTGCTAGTGGTCTCGGCGGGGGGGAATACAATGAGCAGTTCTTC.

This clonotype was counted between two and nine times. This chain links TRBV7-9 with TRBJ1-6, with D possibly TRBD1 on 5 matching bases. CDR3 size: 15 residues. The ends were cut back, 5 bases at V and 6 bases at J, with 14 bases in the middle. Germline V lookup: CDR1 SEHNR, CDR2 FQNEAQ (reference sequence). CDR3 DNA: TGTGCCAGCAGCCCCCTGAGAGGGGTTAATTCACCCCTCCACTTT. Translating it yields CASSPLRGVNSPLHF.

The chain uses TRBV12-5 and TRBJ2-7; D perhaps matches TRBD1 (5 bases). Germline lookup yields CDR1 LGHNT and CDR2 FRNRAP. Between the trimmed V and J ends, which lost 1 base and 3 bases, there was a span of 7 bases. The CDR3 is 13 amino acids. The CDR3: CASGLGQNYEQYF. The CDR3 bases are TGTGCTAGTGGTTTGGGACAGAACTACGAGCAGTACTTC.

This clonotype was found a few times. V and J are TRBV11-2 and TRBJ2-7; 9 nucleotides match TRBD1. With 5 bases clipped from V and 2 bases from J, the junction kept 7 bases outside the gene matches. The germline V gene encodes CDR1 SGHAT and CDR2 FQNNGV. This CDR3 has 15 residues. DNA of the CDR3: TGTGCCAGCAGCAGCTGGGGGACAGGGACCTACGAGCAGTACTTC. The encoded protein is CASSSWGTGTYEQYF.

This clonotype appeared a few times. The chain is built from TRBV19 and TRBJ1-5, with D unclear. Per the germline V gene, CDR1 is LNHDA and CDR2 is SQIVND (reference sequence). This CDR3 has 13 residues. V was shortened by 5 bases and J by 1 base, with 6 bases between the two germline ends. CDR3 DNA: TGTGCCAGTAGTCAGAAGAGCAATCAGCCCCAGCATTTT. It is translated as CASSQKSNQPQHF.

The rearrangement links TRBV12-3 or TRBV12-4 to TRBJ2-3, with D hard to call. Trimming took 3 bases from V and 6 from J, leaving 10 bases between them. The CDR3 covers 13 residues. The CDR3 nucleotides are TGTGCCAGCAGTTTCCCCCCACACGATACGCAGTATTTT. It yields the protein CASSFPPHDTQYF.

This clonotype has a handful of counts. This sequence joins TRBV12-3 or TRBV12-4 and TRBJ1-5, with D unclear. V was pared by 4 bases and J by 0 bases, with 13 bases between. This CDR3 region has 16 residues. This CDR3 is CASSSRSPYSNQPQHF. The CDR3 nucleotides are TGTGCCAGCAGTTCCCGAAGTCCTTATAGCAATCAGCCCCAGCATTTT.

The rearrangement uses TRBV4-1 and TRBJ2-1; TRBD1 might be the D (6 bases). Germline lookup yields CDR1 MGHRA and CDR2 YSYEKL. V was cut by 1 base and J by 8 bases, with 12 bases left in between. The CDR3 runs to 14 residues. CDR3 residues: CASSQATGFDEQFF. CDR3 coding DNA: TGCGCCAGCAGCCAAGCCACAGGGTTCGATGAGCAGTTCTTC.

To note about this clonotype: This may be a read error, as it is one base from a much larger clone. V usage is TRBV7-6 and J usage is TRBJ2-5; tentatively, D is TRBD1 (7 bases). The germline CDR1 and CDR2 sequences are SGHVS and FNYEAQ. The CDR3 totals 13 residues. The CDR3 region is CVSSKTGRETQYF. The CDR3 DNA follows: TGTGTCAGCAGCAAGACAGGGAGGGAGACCCAGTACTTC.

To note about this clonotype: The junction and the germline gene differ at one end; a read error may be behind it. The genes are TRBV19 and TRBJ1-1; weak D call: TRBD1 (5 bases). This CDR3 comprises 13 residues. The germline V gene encodes CDR1 LNHDA and CDR2 SQIVND (reference sequence). The CDR3 sequence is CARSMGLYTEAFF. CDR3 DNA sequence: TGTGCCAGAAGTATGGGGCTGTACACTGAAGCTTTCTTT. The full variable domain, in which reference TRBV19 and TRBJ1-1 provide the parts outside the CDR3, is DGGITQSPKYLFRKEGQNVTLSCEQNLNHDAMYWYRQDPGQGLRLIYYSQIVNDFQKGDIAEGYSVSREKKESFPLTVTSAQKNPTAFYLCARSMGLYTEAFFGQGTRLTVV.